The clone carrying this TCR beta chain was picked up a small number of times. Its target is not known. The junction and the germline gene differ at one end; a read error may be behind it. At sampling all donors were nominally healthy, likely with unrecorded immune exposures. The data are from a study of cytomegalovirus exposure and HLA in healthy donors. Study results and caveats: In most subjects, TCR beta sequences reportedly gave accurate predictions of HLA-A and HLA-B alleles. A missense variant in DCLRE1C was later tied to TCR beta V- and J-gene trimming. It emerged from a later analysis that several of the most significant clusters appeared to be linked to common viral pathogens.

Primers included in the PCR were 60 Vbeta and 13 Jbeta primers. The repertoire was sequenced with immunoSEQ multiplex PCR; TCRdb's copy has only in-frame clones and lacks some. The data show approximately 150,000 clones, about 80% seen once. In germline, CDR1 is SGHNT, CDR2 YENEEA. This CDR3 is 17 amino acids long. Sequencing was done on a sample of PBMCs. The sequence came from a man aged 35 to 55 in good health and CMV-seropositive. The V and J genes are TRBV11-3 and TRBJ2-6; a possible D gene is TRBD1 (5 bases). CDR3 DNA: TGTGCCAGCAGCTTAGGCGTCGATCTAACTGGGGCCAACGGCCTGACTTTC. Protein: CASSLGVDLTGANGLTF.